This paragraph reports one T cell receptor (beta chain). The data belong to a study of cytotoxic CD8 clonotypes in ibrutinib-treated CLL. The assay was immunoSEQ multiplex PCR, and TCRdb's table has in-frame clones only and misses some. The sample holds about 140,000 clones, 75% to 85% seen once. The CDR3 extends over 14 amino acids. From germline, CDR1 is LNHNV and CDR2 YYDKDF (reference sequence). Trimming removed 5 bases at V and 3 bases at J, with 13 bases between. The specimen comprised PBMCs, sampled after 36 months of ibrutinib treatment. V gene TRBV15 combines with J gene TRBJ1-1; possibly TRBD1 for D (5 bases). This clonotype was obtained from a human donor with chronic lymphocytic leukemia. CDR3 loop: CATSPRDGYTEAFF. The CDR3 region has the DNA TGTGCCACCAGCCCCAGGGATGGGTACACTGAAGCTTTCTTT.